Following are 21 T cell receptor beta chains from one sample sequenced in a study of cytomegalovirus exposure and HLA in healthy donors (dated 2017 in TCRdb). Receptor amplification or capture employed the immunoSEQ multiplex PCR assay. The source is immuneACCESS, and TCRdb retained only in-frame sequences with V and J called. Part of the clones is not carried over; for the studies checked, unresolved V genes explain less than half of this, and the remainder is unexplained. The sample records some 110,000 clones, 88% of which are singletons. The ten largest make up less than 2% of the sample. Sequenced material: PBMCs. These receptors all come from a woman younger than 35 in good health and CMV-seropositive.

The gene calls are TRBV2 and TRBJ2-1; 10 bases match TRBD1. The CDR3 is 18 amino acids. V was pared by 5 bases and J by 1 base, with 11 bases of the junction left unmatched. The V gene's germline CDR1 is SNHLY and CDR2 FYNNEI. The CDR3 is CASSNRTGGRGSYNEQFF. In nucleotides, the CDR3 is TGTGCCAGCAGTAATAGGACAGGGGGACGGGGGTCCTACAATGAGCAGTTCTTC.

The rearrangement uses TRBV14 and TRBJ2-7; TRBD1 aligns across 11 bases. Germline loops: CDR1 SGHDN, CDR2 FVKESK. The ends lost 1 base at V and 3 bases at J; junction bases unmatched: 14. This CDR3 contains 19 residues. CDR3 sequence: CASSQVGGRRDRGVYEQYF. The CDR3, as DNA: TGTGCCAGCAGCCAAGTTGGTGGTCGCAGGGACAGGGGGGTCTACGAGCAGTACTTC.

This clone was picked up one time. CDR3 region: CASRRQGSYGYTF. The CDR3, as DNA: TGTGCCAGCAGACGACAGGGTTCCTATGGCTACACCTTC. The chain links TRBV28 to TRBJ1-2; 7 bases match TRBD1. Germline trimming cut 6 bases from V and 4 bases from J; bases unmatched to any gene: 5. Germline V gives CDR1 MDHEN, CDR2 SYDVKM. The CDR3 is 13 amino acids.

The chain carries TRBV10-3 and TRBJ2-1; D may be TRBD2 (5 bases). The V gene's germline CDR1 is ENHRY and CDR2 SYGVKD. The CDR3 covers 14 residues. Trimming stripped 10 bases from V and 4 bases from J, with 17 bases between. The CDR3 region is CATRAVASYNEQFF. CDR3 coding DNA: TGTGCCACCCGGGCGGTAGCGAGTTACAATGAGCAGTTCTTC.

V and J are TRBV19 and TRBJ2-2; possible D gene TRBD1, 5 bases. V lost 6 bases and J 0 bases, leaving 17 bases between the germline ends. Germline assignment: CDR1 LNHDA and CDR2 SQIVND (reference sequence). The CDR3 contains 17 residues. The CDR3 bases are TGTGCCAGTAGGGAAGTTAGGGGTCAGACGAACACCGGGGAGCTGTTTTTT. It encodes CASREVRGQTNTGELFF.

This rearrangement joins TRBV7-8 to TRBJ1-1; D ambiguous. CDR1 is SGHVS and CDR2 is FQNEAQ in the germline V gene. The CDR3 extends over 15 amino acids. The V gene lost 5 bases and the J gene lost 1 base, with 14 bases spanning the gap. CDR3 amino acids: CASSLGLRKNTEAFF. The CDR3 DNA reads as TGTGCCAGCAGCCTGGGTTTGAGGAAGAACACTGAAGCTTTCTTT.

The rearrangement uses TRBV2 and TRBJ2-7, with 9 bases fitting TRBD1. Losses at the gene ends were 6 bases for V and 3 bases for J; bases not matched to a gene: 12. The CDR3 extends over 16 amino acids. Germline lookup yields CDR1 SNHLY and CDR2 FYNNEI. The CDR3 sequence: CASRPRDRGYGYEQYV. Here the CDR3 DNA reads TGTGCCAGCAGGCCCCGAGACAGGGGGTATGGCTACGAGCAGTACGTC.

This chain joins TRBV27 and TRBJ2-3; 7 bases line up with TRBD2. J lost 5 bases, V lost 2 bases, and 10 bases had no gene match. The length of the CDR3 is 16 residues. Germline values: CDR1 MNHEY, CDR2 SMNVEV (reference sequence). This CDR3 is CASSLHGGGGVDTQYF. CDR3 DNA sequence: TGTGCCAGCAGTTTACATGGCGGGGGAGGTGTAGATACGCAGTATTTT.

The chain joins TRBV7-2 to TRBJ1-5; D perhaps matches TRBD1 (6 bases). Germline values: CDR1 SGHTA, CDR2 FQGNSA. The V and J ends lost 2 bases and 14 bases respectively, with 16 bases between them. This CDR3 spans 13 amino acids. The CDR3 here is CASSLTGQVVKHF. In nucleotides, the CDR3 is TGTGCCAGCAGCTTAACAGGGCAGGTGGTTAAGCATTTT.

The sample holds a few counts of this clone. The sample has other DNA sequences that encode this CDR3 too. This chain connects TRBV27 to TRBJ2-7, with 7 positions matching TRBD1. V shed 0 bases, J shed 4 bases, and the junction held 0 bases outside the gene matches. Germline V gene data show CDR1 as MNHEY and CDR2 as SMNVEV (reference sequence). The CDR3 runs to 13 residues. This CDR3 is CASSLSQGYEQYF. CDR3 bases: TGTGCCAGCAGTTTATCACAGGGGTACGAGCAGTACTTC.

This chain links TRBV18 with TRBJ2-3; no clear D. V was clipped by 2 bases and J by 2 bases, with 11 bases between them. The CDR3 extends over 15 amino acids. Germline CDR1 is KGHSH and CDR2 is LQKENI. The CDR3 DNA is TGTGCCAGCTCACCAAACACGGGTTTCACAGATACGCAGTATTTT. It codes for CASSPNTGFTDTQYF. The full variable domain, with the rest looked up from reference TRBV18 and TRBJ2-3, is NAGVMQNPRHLVRRRGQEARLRCSPMKGHSHVYWYRQLPEEGLKFMVYLQKENIIDESGMPKERFSAEFPKEGPSILRIQQVVRGDSAAYFCASSPNTGFTDTQYFGPGTRLTVL.

V and J are TRBV4-2 and TRBJ1-6; D is ambiguous. The germline gives CDR1 LGHNA, CDR2 YNFKEQ. The V end lost 5 bases, the J end lost 7 bases, and 12 bases lay between the germline ends. CDR3 length equals 14 residues. The CDR3 here is CASSTAGSNSPLHF. The CDR3 nucleotides read TGTGCCAGCAGCACCGCGGGAAGCAATTCACCCCTCCACTTT.

This chain links TRBV25-1 with TRBJ1-2; no clear D gene. There are 12 residues in the CDR3. Germline loops: CDR1 MGHDK, CDR2 SYGVNS. The V and J ends lost 3 bases and 7 bases respectively, with 9 bases between them. The CDR3 loop is CASSDSPGGYTF. In DNA form, the CDR3 reads TGTGCCAGCAGTGATAGTCCGGGTGGCTACACCTTC.

This clone was recorded once. The chain recombines TRBV6-1 with TRBJ2-3; the match to TRBD1 covers 7 bases. The CDR3 spans 14 residues. Germline CDR1 MNHNS, CDR2 SASEGT. Trimming at V came to 2 bases and at J to 4 bases, leaving 3 bases not matched to a gene. The CDR3, as DNA: TGTGCCAGCAGTGAAATACAGGGGCCAGATACGCAGTATTTT. This gives the protein CASSEIQGPDTQYF.

The chain recombines TRBV5-6 with TRBJ2-2, with D perhaps matching TRBD2 (5 bases). Germline V CDR1 and CDR2: SGHDT, YYEEEE. The CDR3 sequence is 14 residues long. V lost 5 bases and J 5 bases, leaving 13 bases between the germline ends. The CDR3 reads CASRRTGGTGELFF. CDR3 DNA sequence: TGTGCCAGCAGACGGACTGGTGGGACCGGGGAGCTGTTTTTT.

The genes are TRBV4-2 and TRBJ2-7, with a tentative D call TRBD2 (5 bases). CDR1 and CDR2 (germline): LGHNA, YNFKEQ. The CDR3 covers 14 residues. The V and J ends lost 1 base and 3 bases respectively, with 10 bases between them. The CDR3, as DNA: TGTGCCAGCAGCCAAGCCACTAGAAACTACGAGCAGTACTTC. Residues: CASSQATRNYEQYF.

The chain is built from TRBV6-1 and TRBJ2-7; unclear D gene. There are 13 residues in the CDR3. Germline loops: CDR1 MNHNS, CDR2 SASEGT. V lost 6 bases and J lost 2, with 11 bases in between. The CDR3 spells CASRDLYAYEQYV. The CDR3 coding sequence is TGTGCCAGCAGAGACTTATACGCCTACGAGCAGTACGTC.

This clone was found once. CDR3 sequence (DNA): TGTGCCAGCAGCTCCCTGGGCGAGGGGGGGATTGAGCAGTTCTTC. Protein sequence: CASSSLGEGGIEQFF. The rearrangement uses TRBV7-6 and TRBJ2-1; possible D gene TRBD2, 7 bases. CDR1 is SGHVS, CDR2 FNYEAQ, per germline. Trimming took 4 bases from V and 9 from J, leaving 19 bases between them. This CDR3 has 15 amino acids. Using reference TRBV7-6 and TRBJ2-1 for the parts outside the CDR3, the full variable domain is GAGVSQSPRYKVTKRGQDVALRCDPISGHVSLYWYRQALGQGPEFLTYFNYEAQQDKSGLPNDRFSAERPEGSISTLTIQRTEQRDSAMYRCASSSLGEGGIEQFFGPGTRLTVL.

The chain has TRBV11-2 and TRBJ2-3, with D possibly being TRBD1 (5 bases). Looked up from germline, CDR1 is SGHAT and CDR2 is FQNNGV. Trimming removed 0 bases at V and 0 bases at J, with 7 bases between. The CDR3 extends over 15 amino acids. CDR3 residues: CASSLEGVSTDTQYF. The CDR3 region has the DNA TGTGCCAGCAGCTTAGAAGGGGTGAGCACAGATACGCAGTATTTT. The whole variable domain, remainder taken from reference TRBV11-2 and TRBJ2-3, is EAGVAQSPRYKIIEKRQSVAFWCNPISGHATLYWYQQILGQGPKLLIQFQNNGVVDDSQLPKDRFSAERLKGVDSTLKIQPAKLEDSAVYLCASSLEGVSTDTQYFGPGTRLTVL.

The rearrangement joins TRBV15 to TRBJ2-1; 8 bases are a match to TRBD1. Germline V CDR1 and CDR2: LNHNV, YYDKDF (reference sequence). The CDR3 is 15 residues long. Trimming cost V 4 bases and J 2 bases; bases outside gene matches: 4. The CDR3 sequence is CATSTDRGPYNEQFF. The CDR3 DNA is TGTGCCACCAGCACAGACAGGGGTCCCTACAATGAGCAGTTCTTC. The full variable domain, its missing parts supplied by reference TRBV15 and TRBJ2-1, is DAMVIQNPRYQVTQFGKPVTLSCSQTLNHNVMYWYQQKSSQAPKLLFHYYDKDFNNEADTPDNFQSRRPNTSFCFLDIRSPGLGDTAMYLCATSTDRGPYNEQFFGPGTRLTVL.

The V gene is TRBV19, the J gene TRBJ1-2; possible D gene TRBD1, 5 bases. With 10 bases removed from V and 4 bases from J, the gap between germline ends came to 19 bases. The CDR3 runs to 14 residues. CDR1 is LNHDA and CDR2 is SQIVND in the germline V gene (reference sequence). This CDR3 reads CATREGYAGYGYTF. CDR3 nucleotides: TGTGCCACCAGGGAAGGTTACGCCGGCTATGGCTACACCTTC.